Presented here are 20 T cell receptor beta chains from one specimen sequenced in a study of cytomegalovirus exposure and HLA in healthy donors. The table came from immunoSEQ multiplex PCR; TCRdb's copy has only in-frame clones and leaves some out. The table shows about 150,000 clones, with about 88% occurring only once. Material for sequencing was PBMCs. These receptors all stem from a man aged 18 to 30 in good health and CMV-seropositive.

V gene TRBV27 combines with J gene TRBJ1-1; 8 positions match TRBD1. After removal of 5 bases from V and 1 base from J, the junction contained 12 bases not matched to a gene. Germline V gene lookup returns CDR1 MNHEY and CDR2 SMNVEV (reference sequence). This CDR3 contains 17 residues. The CDR3 sequence is CASSPLARGQTNTEAFF. For the CDR3, the DNA is TGTGCCAGCAGTCCGTTGGCCAGGGGGCAAACGAACACTGAAGCTTTCTTT.

The V gene is TRBV7-9, the J gene TRBJ2-1; the D gene is possibly TRBD2 (5 bases). Trimming left V 5 bases short and J 1 base short, with 12 bases between. CDR1 is SEHNR, CDR2 FQNEAQ, per germline (reference sequence). The CDR3 is made up of 15 amino acids. The CDR3 sequence is CASSPRAASYNEQFF. The CDR3, as DNA: TGTGCCAGCAGCCCAAGAGCGGCATCCTACAATGAGCAGTTCTTC.

The chain links TRBV4-2 to TRBJ2-1; D might be TRBD2 (6 bases). Germline CDR1 reads LGHNA; CDR2 reads YNFKEQ. The CDR3 length is 15 residues. V lost 7 bases and J lost 5, with 18 bases in between. As DNA, the CDR3 is TGTGCCAGCACCCCGGAGGGCGGGGTACACAATGAGCAGTTCTTC. Amino acids: CASTPEGGVHNEQFF.

This chain connects TRBV5-6 to TRBJ2-5; D is possibly TRBD1 (5 bases). The CDR3 covers 14 residues. V shed 1 base and J shed 5 bases, with 12 bases lying between them. Per the germline V gene, CDR1 is SGHDT and CDR2 is YYEEEE. The CDR3 reads CASSLKGRLETQYF. CDR3 coding DNA: TGTGCCAGCAGCTTGAAGGGGCGCCTGGAGACCCAGTACTTC.

The rearrangement joins TRBV6-5 to TRBJ2-3, with TRBD2 matching over 7 bases. This CDR3 spans 13 amino acids. The V gene's germline CDR1 is MNHEY and CDR2 SVGAGI. V was clipped by 8 bases and J by 8 bases; unmatched bases: 10. CDR3 in DNA: TGTGCCAGCTGGACTAGGCAGTATGGTACGCAGTATTTT. Its protein product is CASWTRQYGTQYF.

The chain uses TRBV6-6 and TRBJ1-5; 9 nucleotides line up with TRBD1. The trim removed 6 bases at V and 1 base at J, leaving 7 bases unmatched. The CDR3 is 16 amino acids. Germline values: CDR1 MNHNY, CDR2 SVGAGI (reference sequence). This chain's CDR3 is CASRDRGGRSNQPQHF. The DNA of the CDR3 is TGTGCCAGCAGGGACAGGGGAGGTAGGAGCAATCAGCCCCAGCATTTT.

The chain joins TRBV6-1 to TRBJ1-3, with D possibly being TRBD1 (6 bases). Deletions cut 6 bases from V and 2 bases from J, with 8 bases between. Germline CDR1 and CDR2: MNHNS and SASEGT. The CDR3 length is 13 residues. The CDR3 reads CASRKGAGNTIYF. The CDR3 DNA follows: TGTGCCAGCAGGAAGGGGGCTGGAAACACCATATATTTT.

This clone occurred a few times. This chain links TRBV7-3 with TRBJ1-1; 9 bases line up with TRBD1. Losses at the gene ends were 5 bases for V and 3 bases for J; bases not matched to a gene: 16. The CDR3 runs 18 residues. Germline CDR1 is SGHTA and CDR2 is FQGTGA. The CDR3 here is CASSPQSWDRVRDTEAFF. CDR3 nucleotide sequence: TGTGCCAGCAGCCCGCAATCATGGGACAGGGTTCGGGACACTGAAGCTTTCTTT. Together with reference TRBV7-3 and TRBJ1-1, the CDR3 gives the full variable domain: GAGVSQTPSNKVTEKGKYVELRCDPISGHTALYWYRQSLGQGPEFLIYFQGTGAADDSGLPNDRFFAVRPEGSVSTLKIQRTERGDSAVYLCASSPQSWDRVRDTEAFFGQGTRLTVV.

This chain links TRBV18 with TRBJ2-7; tentatively, D is TRBD1 (5 bases). The CDR3 extends over 13 amino acids. From germline, CDR1 is KGHSH and CDR2 LQKENI. V was pared by 2 bases and J by 2 bases, with 7 bases between. CDR3 sequence: CASSPKGTYEQYF. CDR3 DNA sequence: TGTGCCAGCTCACCAAAGGGGACCTACGAGCAGTACTTC.

The table lists this clone with a count of one. The CDR3 does not close with the conserved phenylalanine or tryptophan, likely indicating a read error. No DNA is shown, since the ends of the CDR3 on it are uncertain; the CDR3 is the one TCRdb lists. The CDR3 is CASSLASGTGVNVSGL. This sequence joins TRBV7-8 and TRBJ2-7; the table gives TRBD1 as D, unverified against the DNA. CDR1 is SGHVS and CDR2 is FQNEAQ in the germline V gene. A total of 16 residues make up the CDR3, ends included.

This clone has only a few counts. The chain employs TRBV4-1 and TRBJ1-2; 7 bases align to TRBD1. Germline V gives CDR1 MGHRA, CDR2 YSYEKL. The CDR3 has 16 amino acids. Trimming removed 1 base from V and 0 bases from J; junction bases left unmatched: 5. CDR3 DNA sequence: TGCGCCAGCAGCCAAGTACCGGGACAGTCTAACTATGGCTACACCTTC. Encoded protein: CASSQVPGQSNYGYTF.

This rearrangement joins TRBV25-1 to TRBJ2-7; 12 nucleotides match TRBD1. Germline V gene lookup returns CDR1 MGHDK and CDR2 SYGVNS. CDR3 length: 15 residues. Trimming removed 4 bases from V and 6 bases from J; junction bases left unmatched: 7. CDR3 nucleotide sequence: TGTGCCAGCAGTGGTTCCGGGACAGGGGGCCTCGAGCAGTACTTC. This codes for CASSGSGTGGLEQYF.

This chain uses TRBV9 with TRBJ2-7, with a possible D match to TRBD1 (6 bases). CDR1 SGDLS and CDR2 YYNGEE come from the germline V gene. The CDR3 runs to 14 residues. The ends were cut back, 4 bases at V and 1 base at J, with 12 bases in the middle. For the CDR3, the DNA is TGTGCCAGCAGCCCCGGACAGAGGTCCTACGAGCAGTACTTC. This codes for CASSPGQRSYEQYF.

The V gene is TRBV5-1, the J gene TRBJ2-1; TRBD2 matches 16 bases. The CDR3 is made up of 19 amino acids. J gave up 0 bases and V 3 bases, and 6 bases lay outside the gene matches. From germline, CDR1 is SGHRS and CDR2 YFSETQ. CDR3 residues: CASSSGLAGGPSSYNEQFF. The CDR3 DNA reads as TGCGCCAGCAGCTCGGGACTAGCGGGAGGGCCCAGCTCCTACAATGAGCAGTTCTTC.

The CDR3 here is CATSRDLAVRGYEQYF. The CDR3 nucleotides are TGTGCCACCAGCAGAGATTTGGCTGTCAGGGGGTACGAGCAGTACTTC. The V and J genes are TRBV15 and TRBJ2-7, with 7 bases aligning to TRBD1. Trimming removed 0 bases from V and 4 bases from J; junction bases left unmatched: 9. The CDR3 consists of 16 residues. The V gene's germline CDR1 is LNHNV and CDR2 YYDKDF (reference sequence).

The gene calls are TRBV19 and TRBJ2-1; TRBD2 agrees at 7 bases. With 5 bases clipped from V and 3 bases from J, the junction kept 7 bases outside the gene matches. The CDR3 contains 15 residues. Germline-derived CDR1 and CDR2 are LNHDA and SQIVND (reference sequence). As DNA, the CDR3 is TGTGCCAGTAGTCCCGGGGAGGGCGACTACAATGAGCAGTTCTTC. It is translated as CASSPGEGDYNEQFF.

This chain links TRBV4-3 with TRBJ1-2; TRBD1 matches 8 bases. Germline CDR1 and CDR2: LGHNA and YSLEER. The CDR3 runs 16 residues. V lost 0 bases and J lost 4; bases outside the gene matches: 7. The CDR3 nucleotides are TGCGCCAGCAGCCAAGACGCAGGGGGCCCCGCCTATGGCTACACCTTC. The encoded protein is CASSQDAGGPAYGYTF.

The genes are TRBV5-1 and TRBJ2-1; TRBD2 aligns across 12 bases. In germline, CDR1 is SGHRS, CDR2 YFSETQ. This CDR3 has 14 residues. V shed 2 bases and J 8 bases; nucleotides not matched to a gene: 2. Here the CDR3 reads CASSLTSGGHEQFF. For the CDR3, the DNA is TGCGCCAGCAGCTTAACTAGCGGGGGGCATGAGCAGTTCTTC.

The chain couples TRBV13 to TRBJ2-4; 11 nucleotides align to TRBD2. From germline, CDR1 is PRHDT and CDR2 FYEKMQ (reference sequence). The CDR3 is 16 amino acids. Germline trimming cut 4 bases from V and 8 bases from J; bases unmatched to any gene: 10. CDR3 coding DNA: TGTGCCAGCAGCTCACTAGCGGGGGAGATTAGGCACATTCAGTACTTC. Translated, it gives CASSSLAGEIRHIQYF.

This chain uses TRBV18 with TRBJ2-5, with D unresolved. The germline V gene has CDR1 KGHSH and CDR2 LQKENI. Trimming took 6 bases from V and 5 from J, leaving 13 bases between them. This CDR3 comprises 13 residues. CDR3 in DNA: TGTGCCAGCTCCCATAGCTTAGGCGAGACCCAGTACTTC. It encodes CASSHSLGETQYF.